The T cell receptor (beta chain) described here comes from a study of blood T cell repertoires in COVID-19. TCRdb's table, derived via immunoSEQ multiplex PCR, lists solely in-frame clones and lacks some. The sample comprises about 170,000 clones, roughly 90% of which are singletons, and 4.8% rests with the top ten. There are 14 residues in the CDR3. V gave up 5 bases and J gave up 8 bases; unmatched junction bases: 8. From germline, CDR1 is MGHDK and CDR2 SYGVNS. This sequence originates from a man aged 25-45 years with COVID-19, enrolled during active disease. The chain combines TRBV25-1 with TRBJ1-2, with TRBD1 matching over 10 bases. The sequenced sample was peripheral blood. The CDR3 protein is CASSRPGQGSGYTF. The CDR3 DNA sequence: TGTGCCAGCAGTCGACCGGGACAGGGGAGCGGCTACACCTTC.